This T cell receptor (beta chain) was recovered during a study of shared clonotypes between healthy human individuals. Study-level information: CD4 naive and CD4 memory each took three plates per donor, while CD8 naive took two and CD8 memory one.

Generated by immunoSEQ multiplex PCR, the TCRdb table keeps only in-frame clones and is missing some. The sample lists some 380,000 clones, 96% occurring once. The ends lost 7 bases at V and 2 bases at J; junction bases unmatched: 3. The CDR3 consists of 13 residues. Germline-derived CDR1 and CDR2 are MNHEY and SVGAGI. Study conclusions and caveats: With few donors, the genetic and exposure-history diversity represented was limited. Naive subsets generally had larger estimated richness than memory subsets.

With regard to this clone: The antigen remains unidentified.

Material for sequencing was memory CD8+ T cells sorted from blood. Indicated subset: CD45RO+ cells pooled with CCR7-negative TemRA cells. The TCR originated in a man younger than 45 in good health. This rearrangement joins TRBV6-5 to TRBJ2-3; 7 nucleotides agree with TRBD2. This chain's CDR3 is CASTSGYTDTQYF. In nucleotides, the CDR3 is TGTGCCAGCACTAGCGGATACACAGATACGCAGTATTTT.